The 21 T cell receptor beta chains presented below share a single source sample, sequenced in a study of tumor and adjacent non-tumor tissue in lung cancer (dated by TCRdb to the late 2010s). RNA was extracted from bulk unsorted tissue and checked for quality with a NanoDrop ND-1000 and an Agilent 2100. Distant non-tumor tissue taken more than 3 cm from the tumor edge was used as the normal lung sample. The library was produced with multiplex PCR. The sample was run on an Illumina HiSeq 2500. TCRbeta libraries were built by three rounds of nested PCR using primers (Table S4), following protocols modified from ARM-PCR. Through fastp at Q25 and MiXCR, TCRdb rebuilt clones from the public reads, retaining in-frame beta chains. Every entry covers one CDR3 protein and lists the most common genes and DNA from its rows. The sample table contains roughly 75,000 distinct CDR3 sequences; only one count was recorded for approximately 71% of them. 25% to 35% of the sample comes from the top ten.

The material sequenced was distant non-tumor lung tissue. The receptors shown here come from a woman between 50 and 59 years old with non-small cell lung cancer.

Comments on this clonotype: A much larger clone lies one base from this, so it may be a read error. The CDR3 DNA reads as TGTGCCAGCAGTTACGATGCAGGACAAGACACCCAGTACTTC. Translated: CASSYDAGQDTQYF. V usage is TRBV6-2 or TRBV6-3 and J usage is TRBJ2-5; possible D gene TRBD1, 5 bases. Per germline, CDR1 MNHEY and CDR2 SVGEGT. This CDR3 is 14 amino acids long.

Note on this clonotype: A much larger clone differs by one base, so this may be a read error. Since the CDR3 does not end with the conserved phenylalanine or tryptophan, this likely comes from a read error. The chain combines TRBV5-6 with TRBJ2-3, with D perhaps TRBD2 (6 bases). Trimming cost V 4 bases and J 0 bases, with 15 bases left between them. The CDR3 extends over 16 amino acids. Looked up from germline, CDR1 is SGHDT and CDR2 is YYEEEE. CDR3: CASSARTKTSTDTQYL. The CDR3 nucleotides are TGTGCCAGCAGCGCCAGGACTAAAACTAGCACAGATACGCAGTATTTA.

As regards this clonotype: A single base separates this from a much larger clone, so it may be a read error. This chain links TRBV20-1 with TRBJ2-7, with 10 nucleotides matching TRBD2. Looked up from germline, CDR1 is DFQATT and CDR2 is SNEGSKA (reference sequence). V trimming: 5 bases; J trimming: 2 bases; junction bases outside the gene matches: 9. There are 15 residues in the CDR3. CDR3 coding DNA: TGCAGTGCTGATTCTAGGACTAGCGGCACCTACGAGCAGTACTTC. Protein product: CSADSRTSGTYEQYF.

The rearrangement uses TRBV20-1 and TRBJ1-2; TRBD1 is a possible D gene (6 bases). Trimming removed 8 bases from V and 5 bases from J, with 15 bases in between. Germline V gene lookup returns CDR1 DFQATT and CDR2 SNEGSKA (reference sequence). This CDR3 contains 12 residues. The CDR3 sequence is CSTGQGSYGYTF. The CDR3 DNA follows: TGCAGTACTGGCCAGGGGAGTTATGGCTACACCTTC.

Points on this clonotype: A read error may be the cause here, since a much bigger clone is one base away. The conserved final phenylalanine or tryptophan is absent from the CDR3, which likely points to a read error. The V call is TRBV6-2 or TRBV6-3, the J call TRBJ1-1; possibly TRBD1 for D (6 bases). This CDR3 has 16 residues. Trimming stripped 0 bases from V and 2 bases from J, with 13 bases between. Germline V CDR1 and CDR2: MNHEY, SVGEGT. The CDR3 loop reads CASSYSRGGGNTEAFI. The CDR3 nucleotides are TGTGCCAGCAGTTACTCGAGGGGGGGCGGAAACACTGAAGCTTTCATT.

The sample holds many counts of this clonotype. The chain has TRBV11-1 and TRBJ2-1, with TRBD1 identical over 7 bases. CDR1 and CDR2 from the germline V gene are SGHAT and FQDESV (reference sequence). V shed 5 bases, J shed 1 base, and the junction held 5 bases outside the gene matches. The CDR3 sequence is 15 residues long. The CDR3 protein is CASSPDRVSYNEQFF. CDR3 nucleotides: TGTGCCAGCAGCCCAGACAGGGTTTCCTACAATGAGCAGTTCTTC.

A remark on this clonotype: One junction end disagrees with the germline gene, perhaps due to a read error. This chain's CDR3 is CASKRGTLSQYGYIF. In DNA, the CDR3 is TGTGCCAGCAAGAGGGGGACCTTGTCCCAATATGGTTACATCTTC. V and J are TRBV6-5 and TRBJ1-2; TRBD1 might be the D (6 bases). The CDR3 is 15 residues long. Germline V gene sequence: CDR1 MNHEY, CDR2 SVGAGI.

Concerning this clonotype itself: Relative to the germline gene, one junction end is altered; a read error may explain this. The chain joins TRBV29-1 to TRBJ2-7; D is unresolved. The CDR3 is 13 amino acids. Germline lookup yields CDR1 SQVTM and CDR2 ANQGSEA. The CDR3 reads CNVVRGNSYEQYF. The CDR3 DNA reads TGCAACGTTGTACGAGGAAACTCCTACGAGCAGTACTTC.

Notes on this clonotype: The germline gene is not matched at one end of the junction; a read error may be the cause. The V gene is TRBV20-1, the J gene TRBJ2-1, with D tentatively TRBD1 or TRBD2 (5 bases each). There are 16 residues in the CDR3. Germline V gene data show CDR1 as DFQATT and CDR2 as SNEGSKA (reference sequence). The CDR3 spells CSAQLGTSFSYNEQFF. As DNA, the CDR3 is TGCAGTGCTCAACTGGGGACCAGCTTTTCCTATAATGAGCAGTTCTTC.

V usage is TRBV19 and J usage is TRBJ1-3; TRBD1 might be the D (5 bases). This CDR3 has 15 amino acids. V dropped 3 bases and J dropped 0 bases, with 9 bases sitting between them. Germline CDR1 and CDR2: LNHDA and SQIVND (reference sequence). DNA for the CDR3: TGTGCCAGTAGTATCGCCGGGACCTCTGGAAACACCATATATTTT. This encodes CASSIAGTSGNTIYF.

This clonotype showed up just a few times. CDR3 sequence (DNA): TGTGCCAGCAGTCCCCCTTTAGTAGCGGGGACCTCCTGGAATGAGCAGTTCTTC. Protein sequence: CASSPPLVAGTSWNEQFF. J is TRBJ2-1 and V is TRBV28; 8 bases are a match to TRBD2. CDR3 length equals 18 residues. J was trimmed by 7 bases and V by 5 bases; bases with no gene match: 19. Germline lookup yields CDR1 MDHEN and CDR2 SYDVKM.

This clonotype was counted only a few times. One base away lies a much larger clone, so this may be a sequencing read error. This chain uses TRBV12-3 or TRBV12-4 with TRBJ2-7; no reliable D call. The CDR3 consists of 14 residues. V lost 5 bases and J lost 0, with 11 bases in between. DNA for the CDR3: TGTGCCAGCAGTCTCGGCAGTTTCTCCTACGAGCAGTACTTC. Translated, it gives CASSLGSFSYEQYF.

With regard to this clonotype: The junction does not match germline at one end; this may be a read error. The chain joins TRBV12-5 to TRBJ2-4; D is unresolved. The germline CDR1 and CDR2 sequences are LGHNT and FRNRAP. The CDR3 consists of 14 residues. The CDR3, as DNA: TGTGCTAGTGCCAAAGACATCAGCCAGAACATTCATTACTTC. It encodes CASAKDISQNIHYF.

The rearrangement uses TRBV7-8 and TRBJ2-7; 10 bases are a match to TRBD1. Germline-derived CDR1 and CDR2 are SGHVS and FQNEAQ. The CDR3 has 18 residues. V trimming: 3 bases; J trimming: 1 base; junction bases outside the gene matches: 12. The CDR3 region has the DNA TGTGCCAGCAGCTTTGGGACAGGGGCCATCTTGGGTTCCTACGAGCAGTACTTC. Its translation is CASSFGTGAILGSYEQYF.

A word on this clonotype: A junction boundary mismatches the germline segment, possibly from a read error. The genes are TRBV11-2 and TRBJ2-1; D may be TRBD2 (5 bases). The CDR3 extends over 13 amino acids. The germline CDR1 and CDR2 sequences are SGHAT and FQNNGV. The chain's CDR3 is CASGSGLHNEQFF. Here the CDR3 DNA reads TGTGCCAGCGGCTCCGGACTTCACAATGAACAGTTCTTC. Using reference TRBV11-2 and TRBJ2-1 for the parts outside the CDR3, the full variable domain is EAGVAQSPRYKIIEKRQSVAFWCNPISGHATLYWYQQILGQGPKLLIQFQNNGVVDDSQLPKDRFSAERLKGVDSTLKIQPAKLEDSAVYLCASGSGLHNEQFFGPGTRLTVL.

With respect to this clonotype: Since no conserved phenylalanine or tryptophan closes the CDR3, a read error is the likely cause. The limits of the CDR3 on the DNA are not certain, so only TCRdb's listed CDR3 is given. The genes are TRBV11-2 and TRBJ2-1; TRBD1, the D gene given by the table, was not confirmed from the DNA. Germline assignment: CDR1 SGHAT and CDR2 FQNNGV. The CDR3 extends over 13 residues, inclusive of both ends. The CDR3 sequence is CATSLDPQGWKFL.

On this clonotype: A much bigger clone sits one base away, suggesting this may be a read error. The chain recombines TRBV5-5 with TRBJ2-2, with TRBD2 matching 9 bases. The V gene end was trimmed by 0 bases and the J gene end by 9 bases; junction bases not matched to a gene: 9. The CDR3 has 16 amino acids. The V gene's germline CDR1 is SGHKS and CDR2 YYEKEE (reference sequence). The DNA for the CDR3 is TGTGCCAGCAGCTTGGTTAGCGGGAGATATACCAGGGAGCTGTTTTTT. Its protein is CASSLVSGRYTRELFF.

This clonotype came up a few times. At one end the junction does not follow the germline gene, possibly because of a read error. This chain uses TRBV24-1 with TRBJ2-2; D is tentatively TRBD1 or TRBD2 (5 bases each). CDR1 is KGHDR and CDR2 is SFDVKD in the germline V gene. The CDR3 extends over 18 amino acids. The CDR3 reads CATSDVLRDLTNTGEPFF. The CDR3 DNA follows: TGTGCCACCAGTGATGTCCTCCGGGACCTAACGAACACCGGGGAGCCGTTTTTT.

This clonotype appeared a few times. Possible read error: a much larger clone is one base away. CDR3 loop: CSVVVRAYNEQFF. CDR3 coding DNA: TGCAGTGTCGTGGTCAGGGCTTACAATGAGCAGTTCTTC. The chain carries TRBV29-1 and TRBJ2-1, with D perhaps matching TRBD1 (5 bases). In germline, CDR1 is SQVTM, CDR2 ANQGSEA. The length of the CDR3 is 13 residues.

At least ten counts were recorded for this clonotype. The V and J genes are TRBV20-1 and TRBJ1-5; 9 positions agree with TRBD1. The CDR3 runs 15 residues. CDR1 and CDR2 (germline): DFQATT, SNEGSKA (reference sequence). V was clipped by 6 bases and J by 7 bases; unmatched bases: 13. For the CDR3, the DNA is TGCAGTGCCAATCCTCAACAGGGGGCAGAACAGCCCCAGCATTTT. Protein product: CSANPQQGAEQPQHF.

Many counts were recorded for this clonotype. The CDR3 reads CASKGAERNQPQHF. The CDR3 nucleotides are TGTGCCAGCAAGGGGGCGGAACGCAATCAGCCCCAGCATTTT. The chain recombines TRBV12-3 or TRBV12-4 with TRBJ1-5; TRBD1 matches at 7 bases. The V and J ends lost 7 bases and 2 bases, in that order; junction bases with no gene match: 5. CDR3 length: 14 residues.